The 12 T cell receptor beta chains given below trace back to one sample, sequenced in a study of PD-1 blockade in classical Hodgkin lymphoma. Every patient experienced relapse after autologous stem cell transplantation, and brentuximab vedotin exposure varied. Isolation of CD4+ T cells from thawed PBMCs was performed by magnetic negative selection. Generated by immunoSEQ multiplex PCR, the TCRdb table keeps only in-frame clones and is missing some. Of just under 30,000 clones in the sample, around 86% are singletons; the top ten hold roughly 2.3%. The specimen was CD4+ T cells from blood, collected at baseline. The source is a human donor with classical Hodgkin lymphoma.

The V gene is TRBV4-3, the J gene TRBJ2-5; D uncertain. The CDR3 consists of 16 residues. The V and J ends lost 4 bases and 1 base respectively, with 16 bases between them. The germline gives CDR1 LGHNA, CDR2 YSLEER. The CDR3 loop is CASSPYSVVPQETQYF. The CDR3 nucleotides are TGCGCCAGCAGCCCGTACTCGGTGGTCCCCCAAGAGACCCAGTACTTC.

CDR3 loop: CASSVGRQGPQHF. The CDR3 DNA is TGTGCCAGCAGTGTCGGACGACAGGGGCCCCAGCATTTT. J is TRBJ1-5 and V is TRBV6-1; TRBD1 aligns across 7 bases. V dropped 4 bases and J dropped 9; count of bases not matched to a gene: 6. CDR3 length equals 13 residues. The germline CDR1 and CDR2 sequences are MNHNS and SASEGT.

This chain links TRBV14 with TRBJ2-1; D unresolved. The CDR3 spans 13 residues. The V gene lost 6 bases and the J gene lost 7 bases, with 13 bases spanning the gap. The germline gives CDR1 SGHDN, CDR2 FVKESK. The CDR3 DNA reads as TGTGCCAGCAGTCCAACGTGGTTTAATGAGCAGTTCTTC. Amino acid sequence: CASSPTWFNEQFF.

This rearrangement joins TRBV4-1 to TRBJ2-3, with TRBD1 matching over 7 bases. Germline CDR1 is MGHRA and CDR2 is YSYEKL. Losses at the gene ends were 0 bases for V and 1 base for J; bases not matched to a gene: 7. This CDR3 has 17 residues. The CDR3, as DNA: TGCGCCAGCAGCCAAGAGTCTGGAGACAGGGGCACAGATACGCAGTATTTT. Amino acids: CASSQESGDRGTDTQYF.

This rearrangement joins TRBV7-2 to TRBJ2-1; 10 positions match TRBD2. Germline V gene sequence: CDR1 SGHTA, CDR2 FQGNSA. V lost 5 bases to trimming and J lost 8 bases; unmatched junction nucleotides: 9. The CDR3 runs to 15 residues. The DNA for the CDR3 is TGTGCCAGCAGCCCTCAGGGACTAGCGAGCGATGAGCAGTTCTTC. Its translation: CASSPQGLASDEQFF. The full variable domain, with the rest looked up from reference TRBV7-2 and TRBJ2-1, is GAGVSQSPSNKVTEKGKDVELRCDPISGHTALYWYRQSLGQGLEFLIYFQGNSAPDKSGLPSDRFSAERTGGSVSTLTIQRTQQEDSAVYLCASSPQGLASDEQFFGPGTRLTVL.

The rearrangement joins TRBV28 to TRBJ1-1; a possible D gene is TRBD1 (5 bases). Per germline, CDR1 MDHEN and CDR2 SYDVKM. There are 16 residues in the CDR3. With 2 bases removed from V and 6 bases from J, the gap between germline ends came to 19 bases. CDR3 DNA: TGTGCCAGCAGTTTAAGCGGGGGGTTAATGTGGTCTGAAGCTTTCTTT. Amino acid sequence: CASSLSGGLMWSEAFF.

This clone was seen a few times. The V and J genes are TRBV27 and TRBJ2-7; perhaps TRBD1 as D (6 bases). The length of the CDR3 is 16 residues. Trimming pared 5 bases from V and 4 bases from J, leaving 21 bases between. Germline V gene lookup returns CDR1 MNHEY and CDR2 SMNVEV (reference sequence). CDR3 amino acids: CASSPQGRRGSYEQYF. Here the CDR3 DNA reads TGTGCCAGCAGTCCACAGGGCAGACGGGGATCGTACGAGCAGTACTTC.

The chain links TRBV18 to TRBJ1-2; D not resolved. This CDR3 is built from 16 residues. Germline V lookup: CDR1 KGHSH, CDR2 LQKENI. Trimming took off 6 bases at V and 2 bases at J, with 19 bases between the two ends. The CDR3 loop is CASSAQNDVGNYGYTF. The CDR3 DNA reads TGTGCCAGCTCGGCGCAGAATGACGTAGGGAACTATGGCTACACCTTC.

This clone was recorded once. The chain joins TRBV28 to TRBJ2-5; a weak D match, TRBD2 (6 bases). The length of the CDR3 is 15 residues. Between the trimmed V and J ends, which lost 3 bases and 0 bases, there was a span of 11 bases. The germline CDR1 and CDR2 sequences are MDHEN and SYDVKM. CDR3 amino acids: CASSFSPGDQETQYF. The CDR3 DNA follows: TGTGCCAGCAGTTTTAGTCCGGGAGACCAAGAGACCCAGTACTTC.

The chain recombines TRBV2 with TRBJ1-5, with 7 bases matching TRBD1. Losses at the gene ends were 7 bases for V and 2 bases for J; bases not matched to a gene: 8. This CDR3 contains 15 residues. From germline, CDR1 is SNHLY and CDR2 FYNNEI. CDR3 DNA sequence: TGTGCCAGCACCGAGGACAGGCGCCGCAATCAGCCCCAGCATTTT. This gives the protein CASTEDRRRNQPQHF.

The chain employs TRBV19 and TRBJ2-7, with D tentatively TRBD2 (6 bases). In germline, CDR1 is LNHDA, CDR2 SQIVND (reference sequence). Trimming shortened V by 5 bases and J by 6 bases, and 17 bases separated the two germline ends. The CDR3 contains 14 residues. The CDR3 region is CASSQPGERSEQYF. For the CDR3, the DNA is TGTGCCAGTAGTCAACCGGGGGAGAGGTCCGAGCAGTACTTC.

V usage is TRBV5-8 and J usage is TRBJ2-3; D remains ambiguous. The CDR3 totals 16 residues. V was clipped by 0 bases and J by 2 bases, with 13 bases between them. CDR1 and CDR2 from the germline V gene are SGHTS and YDEGEE. DNA of the CDR3: TGTGCCAGCAGCTTGGCGGTTCCCAGATCCACAGATACGCAGTATTTT. It is translated as CASSLAVPRSTDTQYF.